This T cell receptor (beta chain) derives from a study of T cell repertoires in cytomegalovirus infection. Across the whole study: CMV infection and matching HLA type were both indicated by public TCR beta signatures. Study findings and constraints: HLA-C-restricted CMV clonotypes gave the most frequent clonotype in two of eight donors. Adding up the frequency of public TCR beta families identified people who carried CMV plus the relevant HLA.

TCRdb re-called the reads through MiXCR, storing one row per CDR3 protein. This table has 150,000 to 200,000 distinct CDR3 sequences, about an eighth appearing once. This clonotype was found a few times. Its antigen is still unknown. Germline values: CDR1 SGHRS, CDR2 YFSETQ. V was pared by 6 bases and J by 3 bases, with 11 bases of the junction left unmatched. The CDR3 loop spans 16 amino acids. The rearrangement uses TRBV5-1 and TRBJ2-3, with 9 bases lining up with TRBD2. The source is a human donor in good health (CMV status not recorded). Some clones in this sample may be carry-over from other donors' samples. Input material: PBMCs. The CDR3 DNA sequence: TGCGCCAGCACCTCCCGGGTAGCGGGGGTTACAGATACGCAGTATTTT. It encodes CASTSRVAGVTDTQYF.